One sample yielded the 24 T cell receptor beta chains listed below, sequenced in a study of CDR3 diversity in severe acne. TCRdb re-analysed the PCR reads in MiXCR, keeping a single row per CDR3 protein. The sample carries more than 70,000 distinct CDR3 sequences, roughly half recorded once. The sample comprised blood. These receptors were collected from a male donor in good health, serving as a control.

This clonotype has more than one count but fewer than ten. The V gene is TRBV4-1, the J gene TRBJ1-5; D is possibly TRBD1 (6 bases). Per the germline V gene, CDR1 is MGHRA and CDR2 is YSYEKL. This CDR3 region has 15 residues. Trimming removed 3 bases at V and 6 bases at J, with 15 bases between. The CDR3 loop reads CASSQGGQTFQPQHF. Written as DNA, the CDR3 is TGCGCCAGCAGCCAGGGGGGGCAGACTTTTCAGCCCCAGCATTTT.

This clonotype was counted ten times or more. This sequence joins TRBV24-1 and TRBJ2-7; weak D call: TRBD2 (7 bases). The CDR3 runs 13 residues. Trimming took 0 bases from V and 6 from J, leaving 8 bases between them. The germline gives CDR1 KGHDR, CDR2 SFDVKD. This CDR3 is CATSDLAGAEQYF. CDR3 bases: TGTGCCACCAGTGATTTGGCGGGGGCCGAGCAGTACTTC.

About this clonotype itself: A read error may produce the germline difference seen at one junction end. The chain joins TRBV9 to TRBJ1-2, with a possible D match to TRBD1 (5 bases). CDR1 and CDR2 from the germline V gene are SGDLS and YYNGEE. CDR3 size: 15 residues. The CDR3 protein is CASRRPQGFSYGYAF. CDR3 bases: TGTGCCAGCAGGAGGCCCCAGGGTTTTAGCTATGGCTACGCCTTC.

This chain uses TRBV28 with TRBJ1-2; no definite D call. The V gene lost 2 bases and the J gene lost 4 bases, with 5 bases spanning the gap. CDR1 MDHEN and CDR2 SYDVKM come from the germline V gene. The CDR3 contains 12 residues. The CDR3 loop is CASSLRAYGYTF. For the CDR3, the DNA is TGTGCCAGCAGTTTAAGGGCCTATGGCTACACCTTC.

This clonotype is termed medium-sized. The chain uses TRBV20-1 and TRBJ1-6; D is unresolved. CDR1 is DFQATT and CDR2 is SNEGSKA in the germline V gene (reference sequence). The CDR3 is 16 amino acids. The V end was cut by 2 bases, the J end by 9 bases, with 20 bases between. The CDR3 coding sequence is TGCAGTGCTAGAAACTTTGGGCGGCCTCGTAGTTCACCCCTCCACTTT. Its protein product is CSARNFGRPRSSPLHF.

Concerning this clonotype: A junction end diverges from the germline sequence, so it may reflect a read error. J is TRBJ2-1 and V is TRBV7-3; 9 bases match TRBD1. The CDR3 consists of 15 residues. The germline V gene has CDR1 SGHTA and CDR2 FQGTGA. The CDR3, as DNA: TGTGCCAGCAGCTCCGGCGGGACAGGGTACAATGAGCAGCTCTTC. Protein sequence: CASSSGGTGYNEQLF.

This chain uses TRBV6-1 with TRBJ1-2; a weak D match, TRBD1 (5 bases). V was cut by 3 bases and J by 8 bases, with 10 bases left in between. CDR1 is MNHNS, CDR2 SASEGT, per germline. This CDR3 spans 12 amino acids. Written as DNA, the CDR3 is TGTGCCAGCAGTGAGGGGGGTATGGGCTACACCTTC. Amino acids: CASSEGGMGYTF.

This clonotype appeared many times. The rearrangement joins TRBV6-1 to TRBJ1-2; the D is unclear. V was shortened by 6 bases and J by 3 bases, with 20 bases between the two germline ends. Germline V gene sequence: CDR1 MNHNS, CDR2 SASEGT. The CDR3 runs 16 residues. CDR3 in amino acids: CASSFSNEALYYGYTF. CDR3 coding DNA: TGTGCCAGCAGCTTCTCCAACGAAGCCTTATACTATGGCTACACCTTC.

Worth noting for this clonotype: This sequence may be a read error, since a much larger clone differs from it by one base. The rearrangement uses TRBV19 and TRBJ1-5, with 8 bases identical to TRBD1. This CDR3 has 16 amino acids. The germline gives CDR1 LNHDA, CDR2 SQIVND (reference sequence). V trimming: 5 bases; J trimming: 3 bases; junction bases outside the gene matches: 9. CDR3 nucleotides: TGTGCCAGTAGTTTCCGACAGGGGCCTTTCAATCAGCCCCAGCATTTT. Protein product: CASSFRQGPFNQPQHF.

To note about this clonotype: No conserved phenylalanine or tryptophan is present at the end of the CDR3, so a read error is the likely explanation. J is TRBJ2-3 and V is TRBV18; 7 bases are a match to TRBD1. The CDR3 has 15 amino acids. Germline-derived CDR1 and CDR2 are KGHSH and LQKENI. The V and J ends lost 5 bases and 2 bases, in that order; junction bases with no gene match: 7. The CDR3 bases are TGTGCCAGCTCATCCCCGACAGGGCCCACAGATACGCAGTATTCT. This translates into CASSSPTGPTDTQYS.

The chain carries TRBV12-3 or TRBV12-4 and TRBJ1-4; D is possibly TRBD1 (5 bases). This CDR3 contains 15 residues. The V end lost 6 bases, the J end lost 5 bases, and 16 bases lay between the germline ends. CDR3 bases: TGTGCCAGCAGCCTAGACAGATACGGGAATGAAAAACTGTTTTTT. It translates to CASSLDRYGNEKLFF.

This clonotype occurred a few times. The chain carries TRBV5-1 and TRBJ2-2, with D possibly TRBD2 on 8 matching bases. V gave up 4 bases and J gave up 1 base, with 14 bases separating them. Per germline, CDR1 SGHRS and CDR2 YFSETQ. This CDR3 has 16 amino acids. The CDR3 loop is CASSREGTVNTGELFF. Here the CDR3 DNA reads TGCGCCAGCAGCCGGGAGGGGACAGTGAACACCGGGGAGCTGTTTTTT.

This clonotype appeared a few times. The chain couples TRBV19 to TRBJ1-1, with 7 bases fitting TRBD1. Germline CDR1 reads LNHDA; CDR2 reads SQIVND (reference sequence). CDR3 length: 14 residues. V lost 4 bases and J lost 1; bases outside the gene matches: 3. The CDR3 region has the DNA TGTGCCAGTAGTACGGGGACAGCGAACACTGAAGCTTTCTTT. It encodes CASSTGTANTEAFF.

The J gene is TRBJ2-2, the V gene TRBV5-6; the D is unclear. Germline CDR1 SGHDT, CDR2 YYEEEE. The CDR3 is made up of 13 amino acids. V lost 1 base and J 4 bases, leaving 5 bases between the germline ends. The CDR3 sequence is CASSLTSTGELFF. Written as DNA, the CDR3 is TGTGCCAGCAGCTTGACCAGCACCGGGGAGCTGTTTTTT.

As concerns this clonotype: The germline gene is not matched at one end of the junction; a read error may be the cause. The chain joins TRBV2 to TRBJ2-6; 9 nucleotides align to TRBD2. This CDR3 has 19 amino acids. CDR1 is SNHLY, CDR2 FYNNEI, per germline. The CDR3 region has the DNA TGTGCCAGCTGTCCAGTACGAGCGGGAGGCTCCTCTGGGGTCAACGTCCTGACTTTC. The encoded protein is CASCPVRAGGSSGVNVLTF.

The V and J genes are TRBV25-1 and TRBJ2-7; D possibly matches TRBD1 or TRBD2 (6 bases each). V lost 6 bases and J 2 bases, leaving 14 bases between the germline ends. The CDR3 sequence is 14 residues long. The germline gives CDR1 MGHDK, CDR2 SYGVNS. The CDR3 sequence is CASSQGTATYEQYF. DNA for the CDR3: TGTGCCAGCAGCCAGGGGACTGCTACCTACGAGCAGTACTTC.

The chain is built from TRBV29-1 and TRBJ2-7; 10 nucleotides line up with TRBD2. V was pared by 0 bases and J by 3 bases, with 5 bases of the junction left unmatched. The CDR3 has 15 amino acids. Per germline, CDR1 SQVTM and CDR2 ANQGSEA. The CDR3 nucleotides are TGCAGCGTTGAAGATCCCACTAGCGGGGTCTACGAGCAGTACTTC. Translating gives CSVEDPTSGVYEQYF.

This clonotype was counted ten times or more. The J gene is TRBJ2-2, the V gene TRBV18; 8 bases fit TRBD1. CDR3 length: 15 amino acids. Trimming cost V 3 bases and J 7 bases; bases outside gene matches: 7. Germline CDR1 KGHSH, CDR2 LQKENI. For the CDR3, the DNA is TGTGCCAGCTCACCTAGCCAGGGGGCCATCGGGGAGCTGTTTTTT. This gives the protein CASSPSQGAIGELFF. The complete variable domain, with remaining parts taken from reference TRBV18 and TRBJ2-2, reads NAGVMQNPRHLVRRRGQEARLRCSPMKGHSHVYWYRQLPEEGLKFMVYLQKENIIDESGMPKERFSAEFPKEGPSILRIQQVVRGDSAAYFCASSPSQGAIGELFFGEGSRLTVL.

The chain recombines TRBV9 with TRBJ2-7; TRBD2 matches at 11 bases. Looked up from germline, CDR1 is SGDLS and CDR2 is YYNGEE. V shed 3 bases and J 0 bases; nucleotides not matched to a gene: 8. The CDR3 is made up of 17 amino acids. The CDR3 sequence is CASSDTSGSHASYEQYF. CDR3 DNA: TGTGCCAGCAGCGACACTAGCGGGAGTCATGCCTCCTACGAGCAGTACTTC.

V usage is TRBV12-3 or TRBV12-4 and J usage is TRBJ1-2; D may be TRBD1 (6 bases). This CDR3 has 12 residues. Trimming pared 6 bases from V and 9 bases from J, leaving 14 bases between. The CDR3 spells CASSTGTARYTF. The DNA for the CDR3 is TGTGCCAGCAGCACAGGGACCGCTCGCTACACCTTC.

The CDR3 is CASSPGQGRLETQYF. The CDR3 nucleotides are TGTGCCAGCAGTCCGGGACAGGGACGTCTCGAGACCCAGTACTTC. The V gene is TRBV12-3 or TRBV12-4, the J gene TRBJ2-5; 9 bases are a match to TRBD1. CDR3 length: 15 residues. The J segment lost 5 bases and the V segment lost 5 bases, leaving 9 bases of the junction unmatched.

The DNA of the CDR3 is TGCAGTGCTAGTGGCCCTTTGGGAGGCGGGGGGAATTCCCACGAGCAGTACTTC. Its protein product is CSASGPLGGGGNSHEQYF. The V and J genes are TRBV20-1 and TRBJ2-7; 8 bases line up with TRBD2. CDR1 and CDR2 (germline): DFQATT, SNEGSKA (reference sequence). V shed 3 bases, J shed 5 bases, and the junction held 21 bases outside the gene matches. This CDR3 spans 18 amino acids.

This clonotype was seen repeatedly, ten times or more. This chain joins TRBV20-1 and TRBJ2-1; TRBD2 agrees at 11 bases. V dropped 3 bases and J dropped 10; count of bases not matched to a gene: 17. There are 17 residues in the CDR3. Germline V CDR1 and CDR2: DFQATT, SNEGSKA (reference sequence). For the CDR3, the DNA is TGCAGTGCTAGGAAAACTAGCGGGAGCAGTTATATAGGGGAGCAGTTCTTC. Translating gives CSARKTSGSSYIGEQFF.

V gene TRBV7-3 combines with J gene TRBJ2-3, with TRBD2 matching 12 bases. The germline CDR1 and CDR2 sequences are SGHTA and FQGTGA. V lost 7 bases, J lost 1 base, and 15 bases stayed unmatched. The CDR3 has 19 amino acids. CDR3 protein: CASTRQRTSGEGGTDTQYF. The CDR3 region has the DNA TGTGCCAGCACCCGACAGCGGACTAGCGGGGAAGGGGGCACAGATACGCAGTATTTT. The whole variable domain, remainder taken from reference TRBV7-3 and TRBJ2-3, is GAGVSQTPSNKVTEKGKYVELRCDPISGHTALYWYRQSLGQGPEFLIYFQGTGAADDSGLPNDRFFAVRPEGSVSTLKIQRTERGDSAVYLCASTRQRTSGEGGTDTQYFGPGTRLTVL.